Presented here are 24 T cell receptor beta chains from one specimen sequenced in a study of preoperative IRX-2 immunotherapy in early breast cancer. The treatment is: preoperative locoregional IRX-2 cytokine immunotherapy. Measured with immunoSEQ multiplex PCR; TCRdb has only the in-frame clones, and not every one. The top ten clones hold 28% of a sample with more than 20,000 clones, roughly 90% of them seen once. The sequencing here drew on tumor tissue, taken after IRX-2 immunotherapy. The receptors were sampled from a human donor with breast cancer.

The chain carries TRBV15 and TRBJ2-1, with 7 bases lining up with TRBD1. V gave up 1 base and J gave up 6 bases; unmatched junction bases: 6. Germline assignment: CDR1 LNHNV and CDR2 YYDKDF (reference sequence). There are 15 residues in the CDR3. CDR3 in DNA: TGTGCCACCAGCAGAGGACAGGGTAGGGGCAATGAGCAGTTCTTC. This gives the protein CATSRGQGRGNEQFF.

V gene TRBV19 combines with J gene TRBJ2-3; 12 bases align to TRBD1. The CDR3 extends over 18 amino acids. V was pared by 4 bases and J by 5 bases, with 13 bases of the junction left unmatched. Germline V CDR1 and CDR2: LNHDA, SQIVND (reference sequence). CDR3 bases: TGTGCCAGTAGTAGAACGATTCCGGGACAGGGGGCAAGAGATACGCAGTATTTT. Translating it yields CASSRTIPGQGARDTQYF.

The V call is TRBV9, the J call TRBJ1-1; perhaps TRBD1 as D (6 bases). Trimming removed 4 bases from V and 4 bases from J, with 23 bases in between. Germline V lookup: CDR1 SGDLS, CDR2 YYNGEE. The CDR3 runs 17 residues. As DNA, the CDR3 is TGTGCCAGCAGCCCCCAGGGGCCAAATACCGGCGGCACTGAAGCTTTCTTT. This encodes CASSPQGPNTGGTEAFF.

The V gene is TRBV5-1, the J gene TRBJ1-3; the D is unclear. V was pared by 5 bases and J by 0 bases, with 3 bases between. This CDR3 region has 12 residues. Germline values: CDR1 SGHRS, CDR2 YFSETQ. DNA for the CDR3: TGCGCCAGCAGGAGCTCTGGAAACACCATATATTTT. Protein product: CASRSSGNTIYF. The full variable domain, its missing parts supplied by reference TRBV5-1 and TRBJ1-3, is KAGVTQTPRYLIKTRGQQVTLSCSPISGHRSVSWYQQTPGQGLQFLFEYFSETQRNKGNFPGRFSGRQFSNSRSEMNVSTLELGDSALYLCASRSSGNTIYFGEGSWLTVV.

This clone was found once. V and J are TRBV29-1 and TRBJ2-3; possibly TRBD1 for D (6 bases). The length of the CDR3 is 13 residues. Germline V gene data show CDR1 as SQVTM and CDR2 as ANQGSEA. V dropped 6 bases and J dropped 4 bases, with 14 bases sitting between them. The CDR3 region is CSVDLQGSDTQYF. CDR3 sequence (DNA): TGCAGCGTGGATCTACAGGGCTCAGATACGCAGTATTTT.

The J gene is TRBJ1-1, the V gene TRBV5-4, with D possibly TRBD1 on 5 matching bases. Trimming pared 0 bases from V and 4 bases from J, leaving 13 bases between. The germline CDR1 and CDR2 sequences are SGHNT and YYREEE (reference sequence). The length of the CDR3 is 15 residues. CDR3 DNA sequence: TGTGCCAGCAGCTTGGTTTCCGGGGCCCTCACTGAAGCTTTCTTT. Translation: CASSLVSGALTEAFF.

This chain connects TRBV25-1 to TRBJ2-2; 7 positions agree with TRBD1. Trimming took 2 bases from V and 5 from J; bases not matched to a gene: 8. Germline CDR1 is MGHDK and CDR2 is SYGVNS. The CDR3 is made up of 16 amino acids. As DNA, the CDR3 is TGTGCCAGCAGTGAACCCGGGACAGATGATACCGGGGAGCTGTTTTTT. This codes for CASSEPGTDDTGELFF.

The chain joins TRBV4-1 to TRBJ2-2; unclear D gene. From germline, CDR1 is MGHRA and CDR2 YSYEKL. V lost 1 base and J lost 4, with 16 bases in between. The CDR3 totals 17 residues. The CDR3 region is CASSQVDMGMITGELFF. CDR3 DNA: TGCGCCAGCAGCCAAGTAGATATGGGAATGATCACCGGGGAGCTGTTTTTT.

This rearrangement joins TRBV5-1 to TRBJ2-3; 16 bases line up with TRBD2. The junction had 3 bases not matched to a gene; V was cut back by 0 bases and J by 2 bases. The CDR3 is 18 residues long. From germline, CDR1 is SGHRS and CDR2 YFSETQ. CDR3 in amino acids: CASSLDGTSGGDTDTQYF. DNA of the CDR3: TGCGCCAGCAGCTTGGATGGGACTAGCGGGGGGGACACAGATACGCAGTATTTT.

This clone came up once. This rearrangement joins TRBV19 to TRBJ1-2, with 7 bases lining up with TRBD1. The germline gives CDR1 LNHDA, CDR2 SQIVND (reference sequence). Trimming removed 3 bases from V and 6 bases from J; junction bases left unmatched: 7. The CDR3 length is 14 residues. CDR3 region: CASSMAGGSNGYTF. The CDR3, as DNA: TGTGCCAGTAGTATGGCAGGGGGAAGTAATGGCTACACCTTC.

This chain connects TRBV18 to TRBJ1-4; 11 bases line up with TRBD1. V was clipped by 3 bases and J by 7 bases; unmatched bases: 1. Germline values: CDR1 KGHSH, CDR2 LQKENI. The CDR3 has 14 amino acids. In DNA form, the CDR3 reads TGTGCCAGCTCACCGGGACAGGGGGGTGAAAAACTGTTTTTT. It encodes CASSPGQGGEKLFF. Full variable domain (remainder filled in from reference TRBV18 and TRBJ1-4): NAGVMQNPRHLVRRRGQEARLRCSPMKGHSHVYWYRQLPEEGLKFMVYLQKENIIDESGMPKERFSAEFPKEGPSILRIQQVVRGDSAAYFCASSPGQGGEKLFFGSGTQLSVL.

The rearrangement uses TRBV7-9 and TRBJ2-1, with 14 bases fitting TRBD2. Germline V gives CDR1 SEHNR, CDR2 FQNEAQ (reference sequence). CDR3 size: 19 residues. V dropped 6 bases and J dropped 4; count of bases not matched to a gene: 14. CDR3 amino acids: CASRPRGLAGGRPYNEQFF. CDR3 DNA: TGTGCCAGCAGGCCCCGCGGACTAGCGGGGGGACGTCCTTACAATGAGCAGTTCTTC.

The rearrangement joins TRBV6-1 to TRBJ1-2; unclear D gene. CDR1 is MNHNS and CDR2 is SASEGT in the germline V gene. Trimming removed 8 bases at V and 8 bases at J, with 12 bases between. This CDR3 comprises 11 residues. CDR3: CASGNEWGYTF. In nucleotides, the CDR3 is TGTGCCAGCGGGAACGAGTGGGGCTACACCTTC.

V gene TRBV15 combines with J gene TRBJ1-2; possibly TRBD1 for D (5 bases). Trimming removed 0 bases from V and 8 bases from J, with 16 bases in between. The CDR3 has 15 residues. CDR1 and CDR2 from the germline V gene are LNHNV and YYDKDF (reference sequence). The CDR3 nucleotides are TGTGCCACCAGCAGAGATATGTCCAGGGTGTGGGGCTACACCTTC. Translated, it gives CATSRDMSRVWGYTF.

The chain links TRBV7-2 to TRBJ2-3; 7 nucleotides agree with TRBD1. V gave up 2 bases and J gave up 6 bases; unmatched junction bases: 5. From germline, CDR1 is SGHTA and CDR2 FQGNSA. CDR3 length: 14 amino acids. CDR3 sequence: CASSLIAQGDTQYF. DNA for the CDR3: TGTGCCAGCAGCTTAATTGCACAGGGGGATACGCAGTATTTT.

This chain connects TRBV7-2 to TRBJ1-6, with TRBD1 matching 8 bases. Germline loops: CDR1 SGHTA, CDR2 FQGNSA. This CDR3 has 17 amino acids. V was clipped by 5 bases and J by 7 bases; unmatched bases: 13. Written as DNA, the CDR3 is TGTGCCAGCAGCCCCAGGACAGGGTCGGTGGGCAATTCACCCCTCCACTTT. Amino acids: CASSPRTGSVGNSPLHF.

The DNA of the CDR3 is TGTGCCAGCAGTCGACCGGCGGGGGAGACCCAGTACTTC. It encodes CASSRPAGETQYF. The chain is built from TRBV5-6 and TRBJ2-5, with D perhaps matching TRBD2 (6 bases). Germline CDR1 is SGHDT and CDR2 is YYEEEE. CDR3 length equals 13 residues. The germline V and J ends were trimmed by 5 bases and 5 bases, with 13 bases remaining between them. The complete variable domain, with remaining parts taken from reference TRBV5-6 and TRBJ2-5, reads DAGVTQSPTHLIKTRGQQVTLRCSPKSGHDTVSWYQQALGQGPQFIFQYYEEEERQRGNFPDRFSGHQFPNYSSELNVNALLLGDSALYLCASSRPAGETQYFGPGTRLLVL.

CDR3 region: CASSLSGGAWEQYF. The CDR3, as DNA: TGTGCCAGCAGCTTGAGCGGGGGAGCTTGGGAGCAGTACTTC. This chain connects TRBV7-9 to TRBJ2-7, with TRBD2 identical over 8 bases. The CDR3 runs 14 residues. The J segment lost 7 bases and the V segment lost 3 bases, leaving 8 bases of the junction unmatched. Germline V gene lookup returns CDR1 SEHNR and CDR2 FQNEAQ (reference sequence).

CDR3 loop: CASSILDRGENIQYF. As DNA, the CDR3 is TGTGCCAGTAGTATATTAGACAGGGGGGAAAACATTCAGTACTTC. The genes are TRBV19 and TRBJ2-4, with TRBD1 matching over 9 bases. The CDR3 is 15 amino acids. Germline V gene sequence: CDR1 LNHDA, CDR2 SQIVND (reference sequence). Losses at the gene ends were 2 bases for V and 5 bases for J; bases not matched to a gene: 4.

The CDR3 coding sequence is TGTGCCAGCAGTGTCCCTGGAGGGGTTGGTTACGAGCAGTACGTC. Its translation is CASSVPGGVGYEQYV. V is TRBV6-1 and J is TRBJ2-7; weak D call: TRBD2 (6 bases). V shed 4 bases and J shed 4 bases, with 17 bases lying between them. Germline V gene lookup returns CDR1 MNHNS and CDR2 SASEGT. The CDR3 has 15 residues.

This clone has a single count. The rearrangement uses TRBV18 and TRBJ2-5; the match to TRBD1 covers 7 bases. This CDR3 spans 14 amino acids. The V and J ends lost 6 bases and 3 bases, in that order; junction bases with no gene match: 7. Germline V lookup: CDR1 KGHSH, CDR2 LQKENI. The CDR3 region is CASSPRDREETQYF. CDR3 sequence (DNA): TGTGCCAGCTCCCCGAGGGACAGAGAAGAGACCCAGTACTTC.

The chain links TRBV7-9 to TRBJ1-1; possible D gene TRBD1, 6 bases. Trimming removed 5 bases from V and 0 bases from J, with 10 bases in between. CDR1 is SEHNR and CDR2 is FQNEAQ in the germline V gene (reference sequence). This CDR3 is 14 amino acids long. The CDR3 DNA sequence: TGTGCCAGCAGCACGGGGGCGGTGAACACTGAAGCTTTCTTT. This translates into CASSTGAVNTEAFF.

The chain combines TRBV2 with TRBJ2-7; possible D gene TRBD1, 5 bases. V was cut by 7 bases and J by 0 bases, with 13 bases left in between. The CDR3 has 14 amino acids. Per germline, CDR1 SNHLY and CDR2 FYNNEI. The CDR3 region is CASILWGRSYEQYF. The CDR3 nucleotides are TGTGCCAGCATTTTGTGGGGCCGCTCCTACGAGCAGTACTTC.

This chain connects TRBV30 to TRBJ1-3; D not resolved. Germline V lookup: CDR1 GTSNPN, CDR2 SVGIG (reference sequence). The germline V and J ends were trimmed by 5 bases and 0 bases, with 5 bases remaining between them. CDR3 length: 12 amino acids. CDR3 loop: CAWRGSGNTIYF. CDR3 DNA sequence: TGTGCCTGGCGTGGCTCTGGAAACACCATATATTTT.